This T cell receptor (beta chain) was observed in a study of a mutant IDH1 vaccine in newly diagnosed glioma. Specified time point: week 11, during vaccination. Doses consisted of 300 ug of mutant IDH1 20-mer peptide each, paired with topical imiquimod. In regard to this clone: Its antigen remains unknown.

Germline V gene lookup returns CDR1 GTSNPN and CDR2 SVGIG (reference sequence). The CDR3 extends over 15 amino acids. The assay was immunoSEQ multiplex PCR, and TCRdb's table has in-frame clones only and misses some. The table shows 120,000 or so clones, with around three quarters occurring only once. The chain employs TRBV30 and TRBJ2-5, with 7 bases identical to TRBD2. TRBJ2-7 matches the DNA end more closely, so the J call is doubtful. The sample here was PBMCs, taken from a glioma patient whose treatment included an IDH1 peptide vaccine. This clonotype was obtained from a man between 40 and 49 years old with glioma. The CDR3 DNA reads TGTGCCTGGAGGCGGGCGGGAGATTCCTCCTACGAGCAGTACTTC. Encoded protein: CAWRRAGDSSYEQYF.